This T cell receptor beta chain was obtained from a study of T cell repertoires in cytomegalovirus infection (dated 2019 in TCRdb). The study in broad terms: The peptide stimulations were aimed at well-studied HLA-B-restricted epitopes as well as recently identified HLA-C-restricted CMV epitopes, whose presentation resists viral immunomodulation. Donor HLA type was relevant to the analysis, as public TCR beta signatures indicated carriage of CMV infection together with the matching HLA type. Broad study findings and their caveats: The ex vivo response was dominated by HLA-C-restricted CMV-specific TCR beta clonotypes, which also provided the single most frequent clonotype in two of eight donors. Cumulative frequency of public TCR beta family members discriminated carriers of CMV infection plus the relevant HLA type in this cohort and an independent approximately 370-donor cohort.

Sequenced on an Illumina HiSeq 1500. The public reads were quality trimmed at Q25 with fastp and then assembled into clones with MiXCR by TCRdb, keeping productive beta chains. Rows with one shared CDR3 protein collapse into an entry with the most common genes and DNA. The sample records 640,000 or so distinct CDR3 sequences, around 31% of which are singletons. The ten largest clones take up around a sixth of the sample. This clonotype was counted ten times or more. Its antigen is currently not known. There are no base qualities to consult, and no much larger clone falls within one base. In light of the paper, this sample's treatment or condition label describes: in vitro stimulation with specific CMV peptide epitopes to enrich CMV-specific T cells. This receptor was identified in a human donor in good health (CMV status not recorded). Some clones in this sample may be carry-over from other donors' samples. The sequenced sample was cultured PBMCs, obtained from culture after CMV antigen stimulation.

The CDR3 protein sequence reads: CASSQDVSSGETQYF. The nucleotide sequence is given as TGCGCCAGCAGCCAAGATGTGAGTAGCGGAGAGACCCAGTACTTC. The receptor chain draws on TRBV4-3 and TRBJ2-5; TRBD2 might be the D gene, on 6 matching bases. The CDR3 has 15 amino acids, counting the end cysteine and phenylalanine. CDR3 DNA is the only sequence kept; it has 45 bases, read in frame from the first base. Relative to germline, V is 0 bases shorter and J is 4 bases shorter, with 12 bases between their ends. The CDR1 and CDR2 encoded by the germline V gene are LGHNA and YSLEER.